In its sample, the clone carrying this T cell receptor beta chain was seen many times. The target antigen is unknown. The cDNA came from 5'RACE with 10-nucleotide random UMIs. TCRdb re-called the 5' RACE reads through MiXCR, storing one row per CDR3 protein. The table records 55,000 to 65,000 distinct CDR3 sequences, about 10% of them present only once. These data originate in a study of neurological immune-mediated disorders. Study-level points and caveats: Among expanded clones, no CDR3 amino acid sequences were shared across subjects, a pattern suggesting private repertoires in all groups. Falling below healthy controls, multiple sclerosis showed the least TCR clonal expansion, while HTLV-1-associated myelopathy showed the most.

Specified time point: longitudinal time-point 1 (baseline). The unsorted libraries had their origin in 2 million PBMCs stored at -80 C. The V gene lost 0 bases and the J gene lost 1 base, with 5 bases spanning the gap. The CDR3 is 14 residues long. Germline V gives CDR1 SGHRS, CDR2 YFSETQ. Sequenced: PBMCs. The rearrangement links TRBV5-1 to TRBJ1-3; D unclear. This receptor was obtained from a male donor with HTLV-1-associated myelopathy (HAM/TSP). DNA for the CDR3: TGCGCCAGCAGCTTGGGACATTCTGGAAACACCATATATTTT. Protein sequence: CASSLGHSGNTIYF.